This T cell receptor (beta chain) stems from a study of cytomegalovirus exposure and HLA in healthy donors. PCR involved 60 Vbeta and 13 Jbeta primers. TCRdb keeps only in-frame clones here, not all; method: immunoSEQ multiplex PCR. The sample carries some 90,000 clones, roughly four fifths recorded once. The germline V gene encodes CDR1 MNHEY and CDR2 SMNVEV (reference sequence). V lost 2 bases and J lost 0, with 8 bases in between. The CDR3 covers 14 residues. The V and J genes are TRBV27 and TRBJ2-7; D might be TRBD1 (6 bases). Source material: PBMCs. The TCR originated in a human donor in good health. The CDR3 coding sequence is TGTGCCAGCAGTTTACAGGGGAGCTCCTACGAGCAGTACTTC. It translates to CASSLQGSSYEQYF.